This T cell receptor (beta chain) was recovered during a study of OX40 agonist ivuxolimab in advanced cancers. Broader study findings: Specificity for antigen went undetermined in the expanded peripheral T cells.

The CDR3 has 13 residues. With 7 bases removed from V and 3 bases from J, the gap between germline ends came to 13 bases. Germline V gene sequence: CDR1 MNHEY, CDR2 SVGAGI. The table came from immunoSEQ multiplex PCR; TCRdb's copy has only in-frame clones and leaves some out. Of over 50,000 clones detected, roughly 86% appear once; the ten largest clones hold more than 9.5%. Notes on this clone: Its cognate antigen is unknown.

Autoimmune disease history or systemic immunosuppression meant exclusion. The sequence derives from an adult with an advanced solid tumor such as melanoma, head and neck, liver or kidney cancer. The chain combines TRBV6-5 with TRBJ2-7; tentatively, D is TRBD1 (6 bases). The sample was CD4+ or CD8+ T cells sorted from blood, taken in a trial of the OX40 agonist ivuxolimab. The CDR3 sequence is CASTPQGFYEQYF. The CDR3 region has the DNA TGTGCCAGCACTCCTCAGGGGTTCTACGAGCAGTACTTC.